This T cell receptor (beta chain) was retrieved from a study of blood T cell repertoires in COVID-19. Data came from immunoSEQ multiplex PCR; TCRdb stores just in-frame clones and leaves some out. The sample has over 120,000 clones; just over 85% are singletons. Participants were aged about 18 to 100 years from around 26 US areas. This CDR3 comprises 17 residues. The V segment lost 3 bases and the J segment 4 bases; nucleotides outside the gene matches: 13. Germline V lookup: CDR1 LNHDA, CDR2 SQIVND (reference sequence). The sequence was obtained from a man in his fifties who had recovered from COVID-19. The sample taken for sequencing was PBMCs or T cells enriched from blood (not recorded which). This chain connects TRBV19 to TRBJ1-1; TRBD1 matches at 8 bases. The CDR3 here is CASSMVLGQGGITEAFF. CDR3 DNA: TGTGCCAGTAGTATGGTCCTAGGACAGGGTGGAATCACTGAAGCTTTCTTT.